Below, 13 T cell receptor beta chains from the same sample are listed, as sequenced in a study of blood T cell repertoires in COVID-19. This table comes from immunoSEQ multiplex PCR, and its TCRdb copy is limited to in-frame clones, with some not included. The repertoire holds more than 100,000 clones, with approximately 80% as singletons. The source material was peripheral blood. The receptors come from a woman aged 65 to 85 with acute or convalescent COVID-19.

The rearrangement joins TRBV11-2 to TRBJ1-5; 7 bases are shared with TRBD1. V trimming: 3 bases; J trimming: 5 bases; junction bases outside the gene matches: 1. In germline, CDR1 is SGHAT, CDR2 FQNNGV. There are 13 residues in the CDR3. CDR3 loop: CASSFGTDQPQHF. The CDR3 DNA is TGTGCCAGCAGCTTCGGGACAGATCAGCCCCAGCATTTT.

This sequence joins TRBV19 and TRBJ1-2; D perhaps matches TRBD1 (6 bases). CDR3 length: 15 residues. Germline CDR1 reads LNHDA; CDR2 reads SQIVND (reference sequence). V was pared by 5 bases and J by 8 bases, with 21 bases between. CDR3 nucleotide sequence: TGTGCCAGTAGTCTGGACCCTCGGGGGGCGCGCGGCTACACCTTC. This encodes CASSLDPRGARGYTF.

This clone occurred a few times. The chain uses TRBV11-1 and TRBJ2-7; 12 nucleotides line up with TRBD1. The J segment lost 2 bases and the V segment lost 0 bases, leaving 2 bases of the junction unmatched. The germline V gene has CDR1 SGHAT and CDR2 FQDESV (reference sequence). This CDR3 comprises 16 residues. CDR3: CASSLAGTGGPYEQYF. CDR3 bases: TGTGCCAGCAGCTTAGCCGGGACAGGGGGCCCCTACGAGCAGTACTTC.

V is TRBV2 and J is TRBJ2-3; D ambiguous. This CDR3 spans 15 amino acids. Germline CDR1 is SNHLY and CDR2 is FYNNEI. V gave up 6 bases and J gave up 1 base, with 14 bases separating them. The CDR3: CASRSGLSGTDTQYF. In DNA form, the CDR3 reads TGTGCCAGCAGATCAGGCCTCTCAGGCACAGATACGCAGTATTTT.

This clone was counted a few times. The genes are TRBV12-3 or TRBV12-4 and TRBJ1-2, with D perhaps matching TRBD1 (6 bases). The V gene lost 0 bases and the J gene lost 6 bases, with 8 bases spanning the gap. CDR3 length: 13 residues. CDR3 in amino acids: CASSLAGADGYTF. The CDR3 nucleotides read TGTGCCAGCAGTTTAGCGGGGGCAGATGGCTACACCTTC.

The chain employs TRBV13 and TRBJ2-7; perhaps TRBD1 as D (5 bases). Germline CDR1 and CDR2: PRHDT and FYEKMQ (reference sequence). The CDR3 totals 14 residues. Trimming removed 5 bases from V and 5 bases from J, with 16 bases in between. The CDR3 reads CASSSDRGRNEQYF. In DNA form, the CDR3 reads TGTGCCAGCAGCAGTGACAGAGGTAGAAACGAGCAGTACTTC. Using reference TRBV13 and TRBJ2-7 for the parts outside the CDR3, the full variable domain is AAGVIQSPRHLIKEKRETATLKCYPIPRHDTVYWYQQGPGQDPQFLISFYEKMQSDKGSIPDRFSAQQFSDYHSELNMSSLELGDSALYFCASSSDRGRNEQYFGPGTRLTVT.

V and J are TRBV19 and TRBJ2-3, with a weak D call TRBD2 (5 bases). Germline V gene sequence: CDR1 LNHDA, CDR2 SQIVND (reference sequence). With 6 bases removed from V and 4 bases from J, the gap between germline ends came to 14 bases. This CDR3 contains 14 residues. Here the CDR3 DNA reads TGTGCCAGTAGGAGGGATAATACCCCAGATACGCAGTATTTT. This sequence encodes CASRRDNTPDTQYF.

V and J are TRBV18 and TRBJ2-7, with 12 bases lining up with TRBD1. The CDR3 is 16 amino acids. With 3 bases clipped from V and 5 bases from J, the junction kept 8 bases outside the gene matches. In germline, CDR1 is KGHSH, CDR2 LQKENI. In DNA, the CDR3 is TGTGCCAGCTCACCCGGGACAGGGGGCCAAGGGGACGAGCAGTACTTC. This sequence encodes CASSPGTGGQGDEQYF.

J is TRBJ1-2 and V is TRBV5-1, with TRBD1 matching 7 bases. The CDR3 consists of 14 residues. Germline V lookup: CDR1 SGHRS, CDR2 YFSETQ. The V segment lost 0 bases and the J segment 4 bases; nucleotides outside the gene matches: 3. The CDR3 coding sequence is TGCGCCAGCAGCTTGGGACAGGGTGCCTATGGCTACACCTTC. This sequence encodes CASSLGQGAYGYTF.

The chain has TRBV5-1 and TRBJ1-1; possibly TRBD1 for D (5 bases). The CDR3 is 15 amino acids. Germline V gives CDR1 SGHRS, CDR2 YFSETQ. V gave up 1 base and J gave up 0 bases, with 10 bases separating them. The CDR3 DNA follows: TGCGCCAGCAGCTTGTGGGGGGAAGTGAACACTGAAGCTTTCTTT. Amino acid sequence: CASSLWGEVNTEAFF.

V is TRBV7-4 and J is TRBJ1-4; 11 bases are a match to TRBD1. The CDR3 loop spans 16 amino acids. From germline, CDR1 is SGHVT and CDR2 SQSDAQ. Losses at the gene ends were 1 base for V and 8 bases for J; bases not matched to a gene: 6. The CDR3 loop reads CASSLEDRGPQEKLFF. The CDR3 bases are TGTGCCAGCAGCTTAGAGGACAGGGGGCCACAAGAAAAACTGTTTTTT.

V is TRBV12-3 or TRBV12-4 and J is TRBJ1-1; TRBD1 aligns across 7 bases. The CDR3 spans 13 residues. The J segment lost 1 base and the V segment lost 6 bases, leaving 2 bases of the junction unmatched. CDR3 protein: CASRRQGNTEAFF. CDR3 DNA: TGTGCCAGCAGGAGACAGGGGAACACTGAAGCTTTCTTT.

The chain has TRBV2 and TRBJ1-5; the D is unclear. Trimming cost V 8 bases and J 4 bases, with 12 bases left between them. This CDR3 has 13 amino acids. Looked up from germline, CDR1 is SNHLY and CDR2 is FYNNEI. The CDR3 spells CASGRHLNQPQHF. The CDR3 DNA reads TGTGCCAGCGGGCGACACTTGAATCAGCCCCAGCATTTT. The full variable domain, with the rest looked up from reference TRBV2 and TRBJ1-5, is EPEVTQTPSHQVTQMGQEVILRCVPISNHLYFYWYRQILGQKVEFLVSFYNNEISEKSEIFDDQFSVERPDGSNFTLKIRSTKLEDSAMYFCASGRHLNQPQHFGDGTRLSIL.